This is a list of T cell receptor beta chains from one sample in a study of stem cell transplantation in POMP-related autoinflammatory disease. Repertoires were generated with immunoSEQ multiplex PCR, while TCRdb's copy carries only in-frame clones and drops some. The sample holds about 68,000 clones; roughly 93% are singletons and the top ten take 0.55% to 0.85%. The sample in question was CD4+ T cells from PBMCs, obtained after stem cell transplantation. All receptors come from a human patient with POMP-related autoinflammation and immune dysregulation (PRAID). Some of the T cells might come from the graft donor. Each CDR3 is given with its conserved first and last residue. A D gene is named only where the DNA matches it firmly. Clone sizes are given selectively: once, few, many, or a class where the clone is expanded.

clone size	V gene	D gene	J gene	CDR3 DNA	CDR3 protein
.	TRBV11-2	.	TRBJ2-5	TGTGCCAGCAGCCGAGCCGTTCAAGAGACCCAGTACTTC	CASSRAVQETQYF
.	TRBV18	TRBD1	TRBJ1-1	TGTGCCAGCTCACTGACAGGGGCCGGGAACACTGAAGCTTTCTTT	CASSLTGAGNTEAFF
once	TRBV2	.	TRBJ1-1	TGTGCCAGCAGTGCAGGGTTTGAAGCTTTCTTT	CASSAGFEAFF
.	TRBV7-8	.	TRBJ2-7	TGTGCCAGCAGCCACCTCTACGAGCAGTACTTC	CASSHLYEQYF
.	TRBV18	TRBD1	TRBJ1-6	TGTGCCAGCTCACCACCTTCAATACAGGGGAATTCACCCCTCCACTTT	CASSPPSIQGNSPLHF
.	TRBV5-1	.	TRBJ1-2	TGCGCCAGCAGCTTGGAACATGGCTACACCTTC	CASSLEHGYTF
.	TRBV27	.	TRBJ2-7	TGTGCCAGCAGTTTATCGTGGCAGGGGTACGAGCAGTACTTC	CASSLSWQGYEQYF
.	TRBV27	TRBD1	TRBJ2-2	TGTGCCAGCAGTCCTGGACAGGGGGCGGGATCCGGGGAGCTGTTTTTT	CASSPGQGAGSGELFF
.	TRBV19	.	TRBJ2-4	TGTGCCAGTAAATCCCCCCTCTGGGGAGCCAAAAACATTCAGTACTTC	CASKSPLWGAKNIQYF
.	TRBV5-1	.	TRBJ2-3	TGCGCCAGCAGCTTAATACCTCAAGATACGCAGTATTTT	CASSLIPQDTQYF
.	TRBV2	.	TRBJ1-6	TGTGCCAGCAGTGAAGGGAGGGGATTCAATTCACCCCTCCACTTT	CASSEGRGFNSPLHF
once	TRBV5-1	.	TRBJ1-4	TGCGCCAGCAGCTTGGCCACGGGTGAAAAACTGTTTTTT	CASSLATGEKLFF
.	TRBV5-6	TRBD1	TRBJ1-2	TGTGCCAGCAGCCGTCCGGGGACAGGGTTTTCCCCATCTATCTATGGCTACACCTTC	CASSRPGTGFSPSIYGYTF
.	TRBV29-1	.	TRBJ1-1	TGCAGCGTTGTCGGGGGCTGGACTGAAGCTTTCTTT	CSVVGGWTEAFF
.	TRBV6-5	TRBD2	TRBJ2-7	TGTGCCAGCAGCCGTACTAGCGGGCCCTTCTACGAGCAGTACTTC	CASSRTSGPFYEQYF
once	TRBV29-1	.	TRBJ2-5	TGCAGCGTAGAACAAGAGACCCAGTACTTC	CSVEQETQYF
.	TRBV11-2	.	TRBJ1-6	TGTGCCAGCAGCTTATGGGGGAGGGCCTATAATTCACCCCTCCACTTT	CASSLWGRAYNSPLHF
.	TRBV9	.	TRBJ1-4	TGTGCCAGCAGCGTCGATGGTAATGAAAAACTGTTTTTT	CASSVDGNEKLFF
.	TRBV10-3	TRBD2	TRBJ2-3	TGTGCCATCACCGGGACTAGCGGGAGGGCGGATACGCAGTATTTT	CAITGTSGRADTQYF
few	TRBV7-9	.	TRBJ1-6	TGTGCCAGCAGCCTCGGCGAACGAGGCTCTAATTCACCCCTCCACTTT	CASSLGERGSNSPLHF
.	TRBV5-1	.	TRBJ1-4	TGCGCCAGCAGCTCCGGGACAACTTTTAATGAAAAACTGTTTTTT	CASSSGTTFNEKLFF
.	TRBV4-1	.	TRBJ1-1	TGCGCCAGCAGCAGGGGGGTGATCACTGAAGCTTTCTTT	CASSRGVITEAFF
.	TRBV4-1	.	TRBJ2-5	TGCGCCAGCAGCCACGGAAGACAAGAGACCCAGTACTTC	CASSHGRQETQYF
.	TRBV9	.	TRBJ1-4	TGTGCCAGCAGCGTCGCTCCAACTAATGAAAAACTGTTTTTT	CASSVAPTNEKLFF
.	TRBV6-1	TRBD1	TRBJ1-1	TGTGCCAGCAGTGGAGGGACAGGGGGCTTTTTAAGTCGTTACACTGAAGCTTTCTTT	CASSGGTGGFLSRYTEAFF
.	TRBV5-1	TRBD1	TRBJ2-5	TGCGCCAGCAGCGGGACAGCACAAGAGACCCAGTACTTC	CASSGTAQETQYF
.	TRBV19	TRBD1	TRBJ2-4	TGTGCCAGTAGTACGCGGACAGGGATCATTCAGTACTTC	CASSTRTGIIQYF
.	TRBV19	.	TRBJ1-5	TGTGCCAGTAGTATGGGGCACCCCAATCAGCCCCAGCATTTT	CASSMGHPNQPQHF
.	TRBV28	TRBD2	TRBJ2-7	TGTGCCAGCAGTTGGACTAGCGGAATGTACGAGCAGTACTTC	CASSWTSGMYEQYF
few	TRBV5-1	TRBD2	TRBJ2-3	TGCGCCAGCAGCTTTCGACTAGCGGGGGGGCCAGGGAGCACAGATACGCAGTATTTT	CASSFRLAGGPGSTDTQYF
.	TRBV7-9	TRBD2	TRBJ2-3	TGTGCCAGCAGCTTAGCGATGGCTAGCGGGCTACTCACAGATACGCAGTATTTT	CASSLAMASGLLTDTQYF
.	TRBV7-2	.	TRBJ1-2	TGTGCCAGCAGCTCATGGGTGGGACTCTGGGGGGCGGATGGCTACACCTTC	CASSSWVGLWGADGYTF
once	TRBV6-1	.	TRBJ1-5	TGTGCCAGCAGTGAATTCGGAAGGGGTGGTCAGCCCCAGCATTTT	CASSEFGRGGQPQHF
.	TRBV7-2	.	TRBJ2-7	TGTGCCAGCAGCTTAGCCCTTGCCTACGAGCAGTACTTC	CASSLALAYEQYF
.	TRBV11-1	.	TRBJ2-2	TGTGCCAGCAGCTTACTGAACACCGGGGAGCTGTTTTTT	CASSLLNTGELFF
.	TRBV5-1	TRBD2	TRBJ2-5	TGCGCCAGCAGGTCTGGCGGGGGTTTTCAAGAGACCCAGTACTTC	CASRSGGGFQETQYF
.	TRBV20-1	.	TRBJ1-4	TGCAGTGCTAGTGTGGTTCCCCATGGGGGACTGTTTTTT	CSASVVPHGGLFF
.	TRBV12-3/TRBV12-4	TRBD1	TRBJ1-2	TGTGCCAGCAGTCAGGGGGCTCACTATGGCTACACCTTC	CASSQGAHYGYTF
.	TRBV4-2	.	TRBJ1-2	TGTGCCAGCAGCCAAGAGCGTCTGACAGTAGCTAACTATGGCTACACCTTC	CASSQERLTVANYGYTF
.	TRBV10-2	.	TRBJ1-1	TGCGCCAGCAGTGATCACTGGGGTGGGCACACTGAAGCTTTCTTT	CASSDHWGGHTEAFF
.	TRBV5-1	TRBD1	TRBJ2-5	TGCGCCAGCAACCAGGGGGTGAACCAAGAGACCCAGTACTTC	CASNQGVNQETQYF
.	TRBV28	.	TRBJ2-3	TGTGCCTCCTGGGCCCGCACAGATACGCAGTATTTT	CASWARTDTQYF
.	TRBV21-1	.	TRBJ2-4	TGTGCCAGCAGCTTGAGGGGCCCCAAAAACATTCAGTACTTC	CASSLRGPKNIQYF
.	TRBV24-1	TRBD2	TRBJ2-5	TGTGCCACCAGTGACCAGGATAGCGGGCTAGAGACCCAGTACTTC	CATSDQDSGLETQYF
once	TRBV19	TRBD2	TRBJ2-2	TGTGCCAGTAGTATGCGGCGGGGGGCGAACACCGGGGAGCTGTTTTTT	CASSMRRGANTGELFF
.	TRBV28	.	TRBJ2-3	TGTGCCAGCAGTCTAGCGACCGTTGACATCACAGATACGCAGTATTTT	CASSLATVDITDTQYF
.	TRBV5-4	TRBD1	TRBJ1-4	TGTGCCAGCAGCTCAGGGGGAAATGAAAAACTGTTTTTT	CASSSGGNEKLFF
.	TRBV28	.	TRBJ1-1	TGTGCCAGCAGTTTAAGAAAAATCAGCACTGAAGCTTTCTTT	CASSLRKISTEAFF
.	TRBV12-2	.	TRBJ2-3	TGTGCAAGTCGGAGCGGGAGAGGCCCAGATACGCAGTATTTT	CASRSGRGPDTQYF
.	TRBV6-5	TRBD1	TRBJ1-1	TGTGCCAGCAGGGACAGGGGAAGGAACACTGAAGCTTTCTTT	CASRDRGRNTEAFF
.	TRBV3-1/TRBV3-2	.	TRBJ1-2	TGTGCCAGCAGCCAAGAAAGGACTCCTAACTATGGCTACACCTTC	CASSQERTPNYGYTF
.	TRBV9	.	TRBJ2-2	TGTGCCAGCAGCGTAGGTGAGGTGTACACCGGGGAGCTGTTTTTT	CASSVGEVYTGELFF
.	TRBV4-1	.	TRBJ2-7	TGCGCCAGCAGCCAAGAAAAACAGGGGAGGACCGAGCAGTACTTC	CASSQEKQGRTEQYF
once	TRBV7-9	.	TRBJ2-7	TGTGCCAGCAGCCGAATGAGCGAGCAGTACTTC	CASSRMSEQYF